Below, 6 T cell receptor beta chains from the same sample are listed, as sequenced in a study. MiXCR was run by TCRdb on the RT-PCR reads, yielding one entry per CDR3 protein. The sample has approximately 720,000 distinct CDR3 sequences; approximately 14% are singletons. Source material: memory CD4+ T cells from blood. The receptors originated from a female donor in good health, serving as a healthy control.

This sequence joins TRBV5-4 and TRBJ1-6, with 9 bases fitting TRBD1. Germline V lookup: CDR1 SGHNT, CDR2 YYREEE (reference sequence). CDR3 length equals 16 residues. The trim removed 5 bases at V and 8 bases at J, leaving 11 bases unmatched. Here the CDR3 reads CASSSPGTGNDSPLHF. The CDR3, as DNA: TGTGCCAGCAGTTCCCCAGGGACAGGGAATGATTCACCCCTCCACTTT.

J is TRBJ2-7 and V is TRBV30, with 10 bases that match TRBD2. The V segment lost 0 bases and the J segment 2 bases; nucleotides outside the gene matches: 10. The CDR3 has 17 residues. Germline CDR1 reads GTSNPN; CDR2 reads SVGIG (reference sequence). This CDR3 is CAWSVSFSSGSTYEQYF. The CDR3 nucleotides read TGTGCCTGGAGTGTATCCTTTTCTAGCGGGAGTACCTACGAGCAGTACTTC. The full variable domain, with the rest looked up from reference TRBV30 and TRBJ2-7, is SQTIHQWPATLVQPVGSPLSLECTVEGTSNPNLYWYRQAAGRGLQLLFYSVGIGQISSEVPQNLSASRPQDRQFILSSKKLLLSDSGFYLCAWSVSFSSGSTYEQYFGPGTRLTVT.

This clonotype was seen many times. This sequence joins TRBV4-2 and TRBJ2-7, with TRBD2 as a possible D gene (5 bases). V lost 1 base and J 3 bases, leaving 13 bases between the germline ends. The germline gives CDR1 LGHNA, CDR2 YNFKEQ. The CDR3 spans 15 residues. In nucleotides, the CDR3 is TGTGCCAGCAGCCAAGGAGGGCCAAATCTCTACGAGCAGTACTTC. This encodes CASSQGGPNLYEQYF.

The J gene is TRBJ2-7, the V gene TRBV7-2; D possibly corresponds to TRBD1 (6 bases). This CDR3 comprises 16 residues. Germline V lookup: CDR1 SGHTA, CDR2 FQGNSA. V lost 0 bases and J 5 bases, leaving 17 bases between the germline ends. The CDR3 nucleotides are TGTGCCAGCAGCTTAGCCACGGTAGGGGGTTCCCACGAGCAGTACTTC. This sequence encodes CASSLATVGGSHEQYF. The entire variable domain, with the rest obtained from reference TRBV7-2 and TRBJ2-7, is as follows: GAGVSQSPSNKVTEKGKDVELRCDPISGHTALYWYRQSLGQGLEFLIYFQGNSAPDKSGLPSDRFSAERTGGSVSTLTIQRTQQEDSAVYLCASSLATVGGSHEQYFGPGTRLTVT.

The genes are TRBV20-1 and TRBJ2-1, with 9 nucleotides matching TRBD2. In germline, CDR1 is DFQATT, CDR2 SNEGSKA (reference sequence). The V and J ends lost 5 bases and 12 bases, in that order; junction bases with no gene match: 14. The CDR3 is 14 residues long. CDR3 coding DNA: TGCAGTGCTGGAACCCCTGGACTAGCGCACGGGCAGTTCTTC. It is translated as CSAGTPGLAHGQFF.

This clonotype was counted at least ten times. This chain uses TRBV20-1 with TRBJ2-3; D is uncertain. V was clipped by 5 bases and J by 1 base, with 16 bases between them. CDR3 length: 15 residues. Germline CDR1 DFQATT, CDR2 SNEGSKA (reference sequence). The chain's CDR3 is CSAPNSRARTDTQYF. The DNA for the CDR3 is TGCAGTGCTCCGAATAGCCGCGCCCGCACAGATACGCAGTATTTT.